Listed below are T cell receptor beta chains from one sample, sequenced in a study of blood T cell repertoires in COVID-19. Libraries were prepared by immunoSEQ multiplex PCR; TCRdb keeps only in-frame clonotypes and omits some of them. The sample lists under 300,000 clones, roughly 86% seen once, with roughly 3.1% in the top ten. Sequencing was carried out using PBMCs or T cells enriched from blood (not recorded which). The receptor set was obtained from a woman aged 40-49 years with acute COVID-19. Each CDR3 is given with its conserved first and last residue. The D gene is left open where the match is weak. Clone sizes are given selectively: once, few, many, or a class where the clone is expanded.

V	J	size	D	CDR3	DNA
TRBV10-3	TRBJ2-1	NA	TRBD2	CAISESGVAGFSYNEQFF	TGTGCCATCAGTGAGTCAGGGGTAGCGGGATTTTCCTACAATGAGCAGTTCTTC
TRBV5-8	TRBJ1-6	NA	NA	CATRASYNSPLHF	TGTGCCACCAGGGCCTCCTATAATTCACCCCTCCACTTT
TRBV11-2	TRBJ2-1	NA	TRBD2	CASSYLAGEYNEQFF	TGTGCCAGCAGCTATCTAGCGGGAGAATACAATGAGCAGTTCTTC
TRBV23-1	TRBJ1-5	once	NA	CASSLRVPDYQPQHF	TGCGCCAGCAGTCTACGGGTTCCGGATTACCAGCCCCAGCATTTT
TRBV7-2	TRBJ2-1	NA	TRBD1	CASSSRRDRGSNEQFF	TGTGCCAGCAGCTCACGCCGGGACAGGGGGTCCAATGAGCAGTTCTTC
TRBV2	TRBJ2-2	NA	NA	CASSEVAAGELFF	TGTGCCAGCAGTGAAGTTGCGGCCGGGGAGCTGTTTTTT
TRBV5-1	TRBJ2-7	few	TRBD2	CASSPLAEGLREQYF	TGCGCCAGCAGCCCCCTAGCGGAGGGACTACGGGAGCAGTACTTC
TRBV3-1/TRBV3-2	TRBJ2-2	NA	TRBD1	CASSQEDRGFGELFF	TGTGCCAGCAGCCAAGAGGACAGGGGGTTCGGGGAGCTGTTTTTT
TRBV5-1	TRBJ2-7	NA	TRBD2	CASSLGLAGAVQYF	TGCGCCAGCAGCTTAGGACTAGCGGGAGCGGTGCAGTACTTC
TRBV5-1	TRBJ2-3	NA	TRBD1	CASSLNQGAAAYF	TGCGCCAGCAGCTTGAATCAGGGGGCTGCTGCGTATTTT
TRBV3-1/TRBV3-2	TRBJ1-6	NA	TRBD1	CASSQPGQGNSPLHF	TGTGCCAGCAGCCAACCGGGACAGGGTAATTCACCCCTCCACTTT
TRBV7-9	TRBJ2-3	NA	NA	CASRGLGAGTDTQYF	TGTGCCAGCAGGGGACTTGGGGCGGGCACAGATACGCAGTATTTT
TRBV19	TRBJ2-2	NA	TRBD2	CASTSPSGRALTGELFF	TGTGCCAGTACCTCCCCTAGCGGGAGGGCCTTGACCGGGGAGCTGTTTTTT
TRBV7-8	TRBJ1-5	NA	NA	CASSRYSNNQPQHF	TGTGCCAGCAGCCGATACAGTAACAATCAGCCCCAGCATTTT
TRBV27	TRBJ2-3	once	TRBD1	CASRGTGQASDTQYF	TGTGCCAGCAGGGGAACGGGACAGGCGTCAGATACGCAGTATTTT
TRBV29-1	TRBJ2-3	NA	NA	CSFGRGTDTQYF	TGCAGCTTTGGGAGAGGGACAGATACGCAGTATTTT
TRBV7-9	TRBJ2-5	NA	NA	CASSSGRETQYF	TGTGCCAGCAGCTCAGGTCGGGAGACCCAGTACTTC
TRBV16	TRBJ2-3	NA	TRBD2	CASSQFAGVTDTQYF	TGTGCCAGCAGCCAATTTGCGGGAGTCACAGATACGCAGTATTTT
TRBV2	TRBJ1-2	NA	NA	CASVRGNYGYTF	TGTGCCAGCGTTCGGGGGAACTATGGCTACACCTTC
TRBV27	TRBJ2-7	NA	NA	CASSLSGRGDFPYEQYF	TGTGCCAGCAGTTTATCGGGGAGGGGGGACTTTCCCTACGAGCAGTACTTC
TRBV3-1/TRBV3-2	TRBJ1-4	NA	NA	CASSRQPREKLFF	TGTGCCAGCAGCCGTCAACCGAGGGAAAAACTGTTTTTT
TRBV5-1	TRBJ2-2	once	TRBD1	CASSAGTGARELFF	TGCGCCAGCAGCGCCGGGACAGGGGCCAGGGAGCTGTTTTTT
TRBV5-1	TRBJ1-2	NA	NA	CASSSGIDGYTF	TGCGCCAGCAGCTCCGGGATTGATGGCTACACCTTC
TRBV7-5	TRBJ2-3	NA	NA	CVRSRTSGSRWTDTQYF	TGTGTCAGAAGCCGAACTAGCGGGAGCAGGTGGACAGATACGCAGTATTTT
TRBV5-4	TRBJ2-7	NA	TRBD2	CASSHFDGREGPYEQYF	TGTGCCAGCAGCCACTTCGATGGGCGGGAGGGTCCCTACGAGCAGTACTTC
TRBV6-1	TRBJ2-1	NA	NA	CASSEIGSGYNEQFF	TGTGCCAGCAGTGAAATCGGGAGCGGCTACAATGAGCAGTTCTTC
TRBV6-5	TRBJ2-7	NA	NA	CASIQGTYEQYF	TGTGCCAGCATCCAGGGGACCTACGAGCAGTACTTC
TRBV7-6	TRBJ2-5	NA	NA	CASSLESGGETQYF	TGTGCCAGCAGCTTAGAAAGCGGAGGAGAGACCCAGTACTTC
TRBV5-4	TRBJ1-2	NA	NA	CASRHTGGGGGYTF	TGTGCCAGCAGGCATACCGGCGGTGGCGGTGGCTACACCTTC
TRBV20-1	TRBJ1-3	NA	NA	CSVRGGNTIYF	TGCAGTGTAAGGGGTGGAAACACCATATATTTT
TRBV5-6	TRBJ2-7	NA	TRBD2	CASSPGLGGEQYF	TGTGCCAGCAGCCCCGGACTAGGCGGCGAGCAGTACTTC
TRBV29-1	TRBJ1-2	NA	TRBD1	CSVLGTGEGYTF	TGCAGCGTCCTTGGGACAGGGGAAGGCTACACCTTC
TRBV7-9	TRBJ2-7	NA	NA	CASSQVVGKSSYEQYF	TGTGCCAGCAGTCAGGTGGTCGGAAAGAGCTCCTACGAGCAGTACTTC
TRBV9	TRBJ2-1	NA	NA	CASSGPGGQQFF	TGTGCCAGCAGCGGACCCGGAGGGCAGCAGTTCTTC
TRBV3-1/TRBV3-2	TRBJ2-7	NA	TRBD2	CASSPLGGASDEQYF	TGTGCCAGCAGCCCCCTCGGGGGGGCAAGCGACGAGCAGTACTTC
TRBV6-5	TRBJ1-2	NA	NA	CASSRGESDGYTF	TGTGCCAGCAGCAGGGGTGAATCGGATGGCTACACCTTC
TRBV24-1	TRBJ1-1	NA	NA	CATSDFEGQITNTEAFF	TGTGCCACCAGTGATTTTGAAGGACAGATAACTAACACTGAAGCTTTCTTT
TRBV7-3	TRBJ2-2	NA	TRBD2	CASSLSSGLAGELFF	TGTGCCAGCAGCTTAAGTAGCGGGTTGGCCGGGGAGCTGTTTTTT
TRBV28	TRBJ1-2	NA	TRBD1	CASSSQGISNYGYTF	TGTGCCAGCAGTTCACAGGGGATATCTAACTATGGCTACACCTTC
TRBV5-6	TRBJ2-7	NA	NA	CASSFLGGEQYF	TGTGCCAGCAGCTTCCTAGGAGGCGAGCAGTACTTC
TRBV11-2	TRBJ1-2	NA	TRBD1	CASSNRDSQDGYTF	TGTGCCAGCAGCAATCGGGACAGTCAGGATGGCTACACCTTC
TRBV29-1	TRBJ2-7	NA	TRBD1	CSVRQGSYEQYF	TGCAGCGTAAGACAGGGCTCCTACGAGCAGTACTTC
TRBV11-1	TRBJ2-1	NA	TRBD2	CASSKGGGGEQFF	TGTGCCAGCAGCAAAGGCGGGGGAGGTGAGCAGTTCTTC
TRBV28	TRBJ1-6	NA	NA	CASSLTDRNSPLHF	TGTGCCAGCAGCCTGACAGATCGGAATTCACCCCTCCACTTT
TRBV5-4	TRBJ2-7	NA	TRBD2	CASSQIGTSVNEQYF	TGTGCCAGCAGCCAAATCGGGACTAGCGTGAACGAGCAGTACTTC
TRBV7-9	TRBJ2-7	NA	NA	CASSWGGSSYEQYF	TGTGCCAGCAGCTGGGGAGGATCCTCCTACGAGCAGTACTTC
TRBV15	TRBJ2-1	NA	TRBD2	CATSTGLAGGWGEQFF	TGTGCCACCAGCACAGGACTAGCGGGAGGCTGGGGTGAGCAGTTCTTC
TRBV19	TRBJ1-1	NA	NA	CASSIGGPWDTEAFF	TGTGCCAGTAGTATAGGGGGCCCTTGGGACACTGAAGCTTTCTTT
TRBV5-1	TRBJ1-3	once	TRBD1	CASSLAGTGAGNTIYF	TGCGCCAGCAGCTTGGCCGGGACAGGGGCTGGAAACACCATATATTTT
TRBV27	TRBJ1-6	NA	NA	CASSRAAGGEHNSPLHF	TGTGCCAGCAGTAGGGCCGCCGGGGGAGAACATAATTCACCCCTCCACTTT
TRBV27	TRBJ2-3	NA	TRBD2	CASSPEASGRPTDTQYF	TGTGCCAGCAGCCCGGAGGCCAGCGGGAGGCCCACAGATACGCAGTATTTT
TRBV12-5	TRBJ1-1	NA	NA	CASGVGGHTEAFF	TGTGCTAGTGGTGTCGGCGGTCACACTGAAGCTTTCTTT
TRBV19	TRBJ2-1	NA	NA	CASQWAGVGNEQFF	TGTGCCTCACAATGGGCAGGGGTAGGCAATGAGCAGTTCTTC
TRBV11-2	TRBJ1-1	once	NA	CASSPEGGGTEAFF	TGTGCCAGCAGCCCCGAGGGAGGGGGCACTGAAGCTTTCTTT
TRBV27	TRBJ2-7	NA	TRBD2	CASSQTSGATYEQYF	TGTGCCAGCAGCCAGACTAGCGGGGCAACCTACGAGCAGTACTTC
TRBV5-1	TRBJ2-2	NA	TRBD2	CASSVGLAGVRSGELFF	TGCGCCAGCAGCGTGGGACTAGCGGGAGTGAGGTCCGGGGAGCTGTTTTTT
TRBV28	TRBJ2-7	NA	NA	CASSPGNPGEQYF	TGTGCCAGCTCCCCGGGTAATCCGGGCGAGCAGTACTTC
TRBV10-3	TRBJ2-7	NA	NA	CAISELRDYEQYF	TGTGCCATCAGTGAGCTCCGGGACTACGAGCAGTACTTC
TRBV2	TRBJ2-6	NA	NA	CASSEGQFQSGANVLTF	TGTGCCAGCAGTGAAGGACAGTTTCAGTCTGGGGCCAACGTCCTGACTTTC
TRBV5-1	TRBJ2-1	NA	TRBD1	CASSSGTGLFDEQFF	TGCGCCAGCAGCTCCGGGACAGGGCTTTTCGATGAGCAGTTCTTC